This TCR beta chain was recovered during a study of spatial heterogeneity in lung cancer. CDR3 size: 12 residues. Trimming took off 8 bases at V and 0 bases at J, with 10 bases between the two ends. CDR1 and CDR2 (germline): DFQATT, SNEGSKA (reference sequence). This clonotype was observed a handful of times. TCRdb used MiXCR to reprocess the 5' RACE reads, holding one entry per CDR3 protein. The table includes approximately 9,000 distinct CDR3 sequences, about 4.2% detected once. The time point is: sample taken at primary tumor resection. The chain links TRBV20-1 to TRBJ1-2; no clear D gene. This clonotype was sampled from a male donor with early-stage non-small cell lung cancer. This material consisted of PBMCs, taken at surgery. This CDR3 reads CSLRAANYGYTF. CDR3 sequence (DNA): TGCAGTCTTAGGGCCGCTAACTATGGCTACACCTTC.